The clone carrying this T cell receptor (beta chain) was counted between two and nine times. The antigen is not known. PCR was performed a second time for about 7 to 11 cycles using a sample-barcoded 5' primer and a J-beta primer mix. Using its own MiXCR run on the 5' RACE reads, TCRdb lists one record per CDR3 protein. Of roughly 2 million distinct CDR3 sequences listed, roughly 50% are singletons. This specimen comes from a study of blood T cells in healthy people across ages. Broader study findings: Estimated diversity that came from one million T cells was considered an underestimate. Any changes in expanded clonotypes were possibly confounded, as donor CMV status remained unknown.

The CDR3 contains 10 residues. Sequencing was done on a sample of blood. This chain connects TRBV21-1 to TRBJ2-5. TRBV21-1 is designated a pseudogene. This TCR was recovered from a woman aged 40 to 50 in good health. In nucleotides, the CDR3 is TGTGCCACCGGAACAGAGACCCAGTACTTC. This encodes CATGTETQYF.